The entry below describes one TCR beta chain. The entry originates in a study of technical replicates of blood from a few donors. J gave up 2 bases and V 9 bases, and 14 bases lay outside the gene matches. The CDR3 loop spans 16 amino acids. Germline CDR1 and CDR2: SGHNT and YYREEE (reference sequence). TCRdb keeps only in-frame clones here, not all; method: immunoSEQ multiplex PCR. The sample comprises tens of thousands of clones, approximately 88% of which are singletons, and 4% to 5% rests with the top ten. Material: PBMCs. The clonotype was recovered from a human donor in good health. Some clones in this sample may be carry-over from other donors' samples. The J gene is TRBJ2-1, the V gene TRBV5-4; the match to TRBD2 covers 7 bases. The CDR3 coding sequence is TGTGCCACCCGGTCCAGGACTAGATCTCCCTACAATGAGCAGTTCTTC. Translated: CATRSRTRSPYNEQFF.